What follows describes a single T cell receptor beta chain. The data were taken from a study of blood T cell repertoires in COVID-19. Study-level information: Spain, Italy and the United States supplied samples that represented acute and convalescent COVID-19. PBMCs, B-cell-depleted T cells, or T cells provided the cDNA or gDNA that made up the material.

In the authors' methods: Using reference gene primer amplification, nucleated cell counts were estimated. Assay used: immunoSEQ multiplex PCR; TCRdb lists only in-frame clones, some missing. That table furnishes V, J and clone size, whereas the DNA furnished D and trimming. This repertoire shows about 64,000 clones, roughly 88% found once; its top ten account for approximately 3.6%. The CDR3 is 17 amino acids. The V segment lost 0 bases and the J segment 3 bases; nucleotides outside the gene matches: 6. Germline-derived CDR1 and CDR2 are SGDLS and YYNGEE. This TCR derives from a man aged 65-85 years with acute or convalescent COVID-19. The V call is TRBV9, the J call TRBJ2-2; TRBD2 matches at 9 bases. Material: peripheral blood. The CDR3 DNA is TGTGCCAGCAGCGTAGAAGCGGGGGGCTTCTACACCGGGGAGCTGTTTTTT. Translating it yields CASSVEAGGFYTGELFF.